The rows below give T cell receptor beta chains drawn from one sample of a study of cytomegalovirus exposure and HLA in healthy donors. Sequencing was performed with immunoSEQ multiplex PCR; in TCRdb, only in-frame clones are kept and a portion is missing. In the table there are about 220,000 clones, approximately 68% of which are singletons. The sample was PBMCs. These receptors were obtained from a woman in her 30s in good health and CMV-seronegative. Each CDR3 is given with its conserved first and last residue. The D gene is left open where the match is weak. Only part of the rows carry a size: once, few, many, or a class if the clone is expanded.

v_call: TRBV25-1; j_call: TRBJ1-3; clone_size: .; d_call: .; cdr3_nt: TGTGCCAGCAGTCCAGCGGGGGAACCCTCCGGAAACACCATATATTTT; cdr3_aa: CASSPAGEPSGNTIYF
v_call: TRBV15; j_call: TRBJ2-3; clone_size: few; d_call: .; cdr3_nt: TGTGCCACCAGCAGAGGGGGCGACGCAGATACGCAGTATTTT; cdr3_aa: CATSRGGDADTQYF
v_call: TRBV4-1; j_call: TRBJ2-1; clone_size: .; d_call: TRBD2; cdr3_nt: TGCGCCAGCAGCCAAGATTCTAGCGGGAGGTGGGATGAGCAGTTCTTC; cdr3_aa: CASSQDSSGRWDEQFF
v_call: TRBV6-6; j_call: TRBJ2-1; clone_size: few; d_call: TRBD1; cdr3_nt: TGTGCCAGCACCCAACAGGGGCAAGCTGAGCAGTTCTTC; cdr3_aa: CASTQQGQAEQFF
v_call: TRBV12-5; j_call: TRBJ1-2; clone_size: .; d_call: TRBD1; cdr3_nt: TGTGCTAGTGGTTTTACAGGGGTCTACTATGGCTACACCTTC; cdr3_aa: CASGFTGVYYGYTF
v_call: TRBV21-1; j_call: TRBJ1-2; clone_size: .; d_call: .; cdr3_nt: TGTGCCAGCAGCAAAGGAAGGGACAGGGGGCCTAACTATGGCTACACCTTC; cdr3_aa: CASSKGRDRGPNYGYTF
v_call: TRBV5-1; j_call: TRBJ1-2; clone_size: .; d_call: .; cdr3_nt: TGCGCCAGCAGCTTGGACCGGGGTGCGGGCTACACCTTC; cdr3_aa: CASSLDRGAGYTF
v_call: TRBV7-9; j_call: TRBJ2-5; clone_size: .; d_call: TRBD2; cdr3_nt: TGTTCCAGCAGCCTGAGCGGGGGGTACCAAGAGACCCAGTACTTC; cdr3_aa: CSSSLSGGYQETQYF
v_call: TRBV20-1; j_call: TRBJ1-1; clone_size: .; d_call: .; cdr3_nt: TGCAGTGCCAGGAACACTGAAGCTTTCTTT; cdr3_aa: CSARNTEAFF
v_call: TRBV5-1; j_call: TRBJ2-5; clone_size: .; d_call: TRBD2; cdr3_nt: TGCGCCAGCAGCCCGACTAGCGGGGGGGCTGGGGAGACCCAGTACTTC; cdr3_aa: CASSPTSGGAGETQYF
v_call: TRBV10-2; j_call: TRBJ1-1; clone_size: .; d_call: .; cdr3_nt: TGCGCCAGCAGCGGCCTTCGACAGAGAGCTTTCTTT; cdr3_aa: CASSGLRQRAFF
v_call: TRBV4-1; j_call: TRBJ2-5; clone_size: .; d_call: .; cdr3_nt: TGCGCCAGCAGCCAGGTTCGTGGAGTGATCCAAGAGACCCAGTACTTC; cdr3_aa: CASSQVRGVIQETQYF
v_call: TRBV5-4; j_call: TRBJ2-5; clone_size: .; d_call: TRBD1; cdr3_nt: TGTGCCAGCAGGTGGACAGGGGGCCGTGACCAAGAGACCCAGTACTTC; cdr3_aa: CASRWTGGRDQETQYF
v_call: TRBV27; j_call: TRBJ2-7; clone_size: few; d_call: TRBD1; cdr3_nt: TGTGCCAGCAGTAACAGACAGGGGGCTTACGAGCAGTACTTC; cdr3_aa: CASSNRQGAYEQYF
v_call: TRBV13; j_call: TRBJ2-5; clone_size: .; d_call: TRBD2; cdr3_nt: TGTGCCAGCAGCTTAACTAGCGAGGGTTATGAAGAGACCCAGTACTTC; cdr3_aa: CASSLTSEGYEETQYF
v_call: TRBV7-3; j_call: TRBJ2-2; clone_size: few; d_call: TRBD1; cdr3_nt: TGTGCCAGCAGCTTAGATGCAGGACAGGTGGAAACCGGGGAGCTGTTTTTT; cdr3_aa: CASSLDAGQVETGELFF
v_call: TRBV6-1; j_call: TRBJ2-2; clone_size: .; d_call: TRBD1; cdr3_nt: TGTGCCAGCAGTGACTACAGGGGGTTGAACACCGGGGAGCTGTTTTTT; cdr3_aa: CASSDYRGLNTGELFF
v_call: TRBV6-5; j_call: TRBJ2-7; clone_size: .; d_call: TRBD1; cdr3_nt: TGTGCCAGCAGAAGAGACAGGGTGGGCGAGCAGTACTTC; cdr3_aa: CASRRDRVGEQYF
v_call: TRBV5-6; j_call: TRBJ2-7; clone_size: once; d_call: .; cdr3_nt: TGTGCCAGCAGCCGTCGGGCGGGCTCTTACGAGCAGTACTTC; cdr3_aa: CASSRRAGSYEQYF
v_call: TRBV18; j_call: TRBJ2-1; clone_size: .; d_call: .; cdr3_nt: TGTGCCAGCTCACCGACTTCGGTCTCCTACAATGAGCAGTTCTTC; cdr3_aa: CASSPTSVSYNEQFF
v_call: TRBV4-1; j_call: TRBJ1-6; clone_size: .; d_call: TRBD1; cdr3_nt: TGCGCCAGCAGCCAAGATCGGGACAGGTTGATGTCACCCCTCCACTTT; cdr3_aa: CASSQDRDRLMSPLHF
v_call: TRBV13; j_call: TRBJ1-1; clone_size: .; d_call: TRBD1; cdr3_nt: TGTGCCAGCAGCTTAACAGGGGCGTCCACTGAAGCTTTCTTT; cdr3_aa: CASSLTGASTEAFF
v_call: TRBV11-3; j_call: TRBJ1-1; clone_size: .; d_call: .; cdr3_nt: TGTGCCAGCAGCTTAGGGAGGGGGAACACTGAAGCTTTCTTT; cdr3_aa: CASSLGRGNTEAFF